The rows below give T cell receptor beta chains drawn from one sample of a study of T cell changes during pregnancy in multiple sclerosis. Method: immunoSEQ multiplex PCR; TCRdb's copy keeps in-frame clones and lacks some. Altogether about 38,000 clones are present, 94% being singletons, with the ten largest covering 0.39%. The source was CD4+ T cells from peripheral blood mononuclear cells, collected in the second trimester of pregnancy. The source of these receptors is a female donor with multiple sclerosis, enrolled in a pregnancy study. Each CDR3 is given with its conserved first and last residue. D genes are given only for firm matches. Clone size is shown for a subset of rows, as once, few, many or a class of expanded clone.

V gene	J gene	clone size	D gene	CDR3 protein	CDR3 DNA
TRBV13	TRBJ2-7	NA	TRBD1	CASSSSGTAYEQYF	TGTGCCAGCAGCTCCTCCGGGACAGCATACGAGCAGTACTTC
TRBV2	TRBJ1-2	NA	NA	CASGRQENYGYTF	TGTGCCAGCGGACGACAGGAGAACTATGGCTACACCTTC
TRBV7-2	TRBJ1-2	NA	NA	CASSSPTGFNYGYTF	TGTGCCAGCAGCTCGCCCACAGGGTTTAACTATGGCTACACCTTC
TRBV28	TRBJ2-3	NA	NA	CASSLVAGPPHGTQYF	TGTGCCAGCAGTTTGGTAGCAGGGCCACCCCATGGAACGCAGTATTTT
TRBV7-2	TRBJ2-7	NA	TRBD1	CASSLDRAGEQYF	TGTGCCAGCAGCTTGGACAGGGCGGGCGAGCAGTACTTC
TRBV7-6	TRBJ1-3	NA	NA	CASSSRTVSGNTIYF	TGTGCCAGCAGCTCTAGGACAGTCTCTGGAAACACCATATATTTT
TRBV7-3	TRBJ2-2	once	TRBD2	CASSLQSGGGAGELFF	TGTGCCAGCAGCTTACAATCCGGCGGGGGGGCCGGGGAGCTGTTTTTT
TRBV19	TRBJ2-3	once	TRBD2	CASKREGGTDTQYF	TGTGCCAGTAAGCGGGAGGGCGGTACAGATACGCAGTATTTT
TRBV15	TRBJ2-1	once	NA	CATSRGRGSSYNEQFF	TGTGCCACCAGCAGAGGAAGGGGGAGTTCCTACAATGAGCAGTTCTTC
TRBV2	TRBJ1-1	NA	NA	CASFFDRTNTEAFF	TGTGCCAGCTTTTTTGACAGGACGAACACTGAAGCTTTCTTT
TRBV9	TRBJ2-2	NA	TRBD1	CASSTGTGSTGELFF	TGTGCCAGCAGCACGGGGACAGGGAGCACCGGGGAGCTGTTTTTT
TRBV5-4	TRBJ2-1	NA	NA	CASSLPTNNEQFF	TGTGCCAGCAGCTTGCCCACTAACAATGAGCAGTTCTTC
TRBV4-2	TRBJ2-1	NA	TRBD2	CASSRGETSGGEQFF	TGTGCCAGCAGCCGCGGAGAGACTAGCGGGGGTGAGCAGTTCTTC
TRBV10-3	TRBJ1-5	NA	TRBD1	CAISEYIGQGNQPQHF	TGTGCCATCAGTGAGTATATAGGACAGGGGAATCAGCCCCAGCATTTT
TRBV11-2	TRBJ2-1	NA	NA	CASSLDGGGDEQFF	TGTGCCAGCAGCTTAGATGGGGGGGGCGATGAGCAGTTCTTC
TRBV7-9	TRBJ1-1	NA	TRBD1	CASSPPSGGKVMNTEAFF	TGTGCCAGCAGCCCTCCTTCAGGGGGGAAGGTTATGAACACTGAAGCTTTCTTT
TRBV6-1	TRBJ2-7	NA	NA	CACQAGAYEQYF	TGTGCCTGTCAGGCAGGGGCCTACGAGCAGTACTTC
TRBV7-3	TRBJ2-1	NA	TRBD1	CASSFGTGGGNEQFF	TGTGCCAGCAGCTTCGGGACAGGGGGCGGCAATGAGCAGTTCTTC
TRBV6-1	TRBJ2-5	NA	TRBD2	CASRIAGGVVETQYF	TGTGCCAGTCGTATAGCGGGAGGAGTAGTAGAGACCCAGTACTTC
TRBV7-9	TRBJ1-2	NA	TRBD1	CASSLGDRALRNYTF	TGTGCCAGCAGCTTAGGGGACAGGGCGCTCCGAAACTACACCTTC
TRBV9	TRBJ1-5	NA	NA	CASSVGPEVGQPQHF	TGTGCCAGCAGCGTAGGCCCGGAGGTAGGACAGCCCCAGCATTTT
TRBV7-7	TRBJ2-2	NA	TRBD1	CASSATGVGGELFF	TGTGCCAGCAGCGCTACAGGGGTGGGCGGGGAGCTGTTTTTT
TRBV7-2	TRBJ2-7	NA	NA	CASSQQLWTYEQYF	TGTGCCAGCAGCCAACAGTTATGGACCTACGAGCAGTACTTC
TRBV6-1	TRBJ1-5	once	NA	CASSEQGNQPQHF	TGTGCCAGCAGTGAACAGGGGAATCAGCCCCAGCATTTT